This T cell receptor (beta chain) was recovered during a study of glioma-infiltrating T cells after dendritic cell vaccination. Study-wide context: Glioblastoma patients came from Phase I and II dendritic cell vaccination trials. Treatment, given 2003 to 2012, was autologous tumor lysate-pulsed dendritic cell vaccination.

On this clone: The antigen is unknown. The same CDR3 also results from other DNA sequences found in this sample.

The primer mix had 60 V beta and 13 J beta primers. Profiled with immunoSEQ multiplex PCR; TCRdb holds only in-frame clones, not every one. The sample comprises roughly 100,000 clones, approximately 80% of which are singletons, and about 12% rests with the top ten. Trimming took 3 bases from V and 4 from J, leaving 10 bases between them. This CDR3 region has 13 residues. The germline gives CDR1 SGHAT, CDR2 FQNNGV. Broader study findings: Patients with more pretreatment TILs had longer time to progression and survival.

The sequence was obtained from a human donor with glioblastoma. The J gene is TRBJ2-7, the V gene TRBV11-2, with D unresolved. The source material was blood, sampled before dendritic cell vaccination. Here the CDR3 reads CASSLYSSYEQYF. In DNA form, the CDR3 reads TGTGCCAGCAGCTTGTATAGCAGTTACGAGCAGTACTTC.